This T cell receptor beta chain was found in a study of beta chain features in type 1 diabetes. Study in general: Over all samples combined, over 85,000,000 sorted cells were examined.

Notes on this clone: Its antigen is not known.

V was pared by 2 bases and J by 9 bases, with 10 bases of the junction left unmatched. Looked up from germline, CDR1 is LNHNV and CDR2 is YYDKDF (reference sequence). The CDR3 is 16 residues long. Expressed TCRB transcripts were sequenced after all isolated RNA was converted to cDNA. Data came from immunoSEQ multiplex PCR; TCRdb stores just in-frame clones and leaves some out. Of 200,000 to 250,000 clones listed, 11% were seen once; the top ten hold 1% to 1.5%. Broader study findings: The study found moderately but significantly shorter TCRB CDR3s in all four CD4+ subsets of Type 1 diabetes patients. Any HLA type influence on TCRB rearrangement was left unresolved here. Possibly, sequencing cDNA over-represented cells that had high TCR expression levels.

The receptor was derived from a man aged 18 to 29 in good health. The sequenced material came from central memory CD4+ T cells from blood. The chain recombines TRBV15 with TRBJ2-1; 10 nucleotides agree with TRBD1. The CDR3 bases are TGTGCCACCAGCAGACCTGCGGGACAGGGGAGGGCTGAGCAGTTCTTC. Its protein product is CATSRPAGQGRAEQFF.